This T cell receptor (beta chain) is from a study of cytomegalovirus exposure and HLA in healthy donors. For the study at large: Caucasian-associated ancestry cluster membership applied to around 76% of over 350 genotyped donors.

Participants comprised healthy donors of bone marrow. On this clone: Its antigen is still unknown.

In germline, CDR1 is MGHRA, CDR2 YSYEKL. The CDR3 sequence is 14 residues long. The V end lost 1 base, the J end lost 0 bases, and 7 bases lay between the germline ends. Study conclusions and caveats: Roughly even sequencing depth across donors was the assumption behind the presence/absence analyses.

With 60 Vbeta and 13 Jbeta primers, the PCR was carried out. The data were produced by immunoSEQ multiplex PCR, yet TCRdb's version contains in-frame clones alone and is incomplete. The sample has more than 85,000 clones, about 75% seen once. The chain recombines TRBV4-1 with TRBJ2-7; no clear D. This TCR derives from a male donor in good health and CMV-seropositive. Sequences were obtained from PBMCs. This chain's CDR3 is CASSQGGSSYEQYF. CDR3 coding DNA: TGCGCCAGCAGCCAAGGAGGTTCCTCCTACGAGCAGTACTTC.